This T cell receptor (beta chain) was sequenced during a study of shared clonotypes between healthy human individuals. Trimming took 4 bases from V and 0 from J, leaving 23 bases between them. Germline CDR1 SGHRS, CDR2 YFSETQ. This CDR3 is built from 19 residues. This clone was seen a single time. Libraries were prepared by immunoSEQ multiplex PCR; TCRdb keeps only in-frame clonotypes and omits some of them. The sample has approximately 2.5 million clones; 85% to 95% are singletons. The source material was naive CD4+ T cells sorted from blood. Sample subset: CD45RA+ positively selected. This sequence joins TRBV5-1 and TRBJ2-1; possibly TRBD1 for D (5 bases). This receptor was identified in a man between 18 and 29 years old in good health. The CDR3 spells CASSPRGSLGPSSYNEQFF. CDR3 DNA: TGCGCCAGCAGCCCTAGGGGCTCCTTGGGCCCCAGCTCCTACAATGAGCAGTTCTTC.